A selection of T cell receptor beta chains follows, all from one sample in a study of T cells of healthy individuals. TCRdb passed the 5' RACE reads through MiXCR, listing each CDR3 protein once. The table lists 40,000 to 65,000 distinct CDR3 sequences, approximately 14% of them singletons, with about 16% in the top ten. These receptors were obtained from a human donor in good health. Both conserved end residues are part of each CDR3. A D gene is named only where the DNA matches it firmly. Not every row has a clone size; where given, it reads once, few, many or a size class.

15	TRBV5-5	TRBD1	TRBJ1-2	.	TGTGCCAGCACGGCCGAGGGGGCGCGTCACTATGGCTACACCTTC	CASTAEGARHYGYTF
14	TRBV6-2/TRBV6-3	.	TRBJ2-5	.	TGTGCCAGCACCTTCACCCGGGCCGGGGAGACCCAGTACTTC	CASTFTRAGETQYF
13	TRBV6-2/TRBV6-3	TRBD2	TRBJ2-1	.	TGTGCCAGCAGACCTAGCGGGGGGAATGAGCAGTTCTTC	CASRPSGGNEQFF
13	TRBV21-1	.	TRBJ1-5	many	TGTGCCAGCAGCAAAGTCGACAATCAGCCCCAGCATTTT	CASSKVDNQPQHF
16	TRBV12-3/TRBV12-4	TRBD2	TRBJ2-7	few	TGTGCCAGCAGTCCACCGCTAGCGGGAGTGAACTACGAGCAGTACTTC	CASSPPLAGVNYEQYF
13	TRBV6-2/TRBV6-3	.	TRBJ1-1	many	TGTGCCAGCGCTTTCCGGGTAAGGACTGAAGCTTTCTTT	CASAFRVRTEAFF
15	TRBV5-6	TRBD1	TRBJ2-3	.	TGTGCCAGCAGCTTGGGAGCAGGGGGCGCGGATACGCAGTATTTT	CASSLGAGGADTQYF
17	TRBV6-6	TRBD1	TRBJ2-7	.	TGTGCCAGCAGTCTAATTCAGGGGGCTTTAACATCCTACGAGCAGTACTTC	CASSLIQGALTSYEQYF
17	TRBV19	.	TRBJ1-5	.	TGTGCCAGTACCCAGGGGCCAGGCCGCACTTTTTATCAGCCCCAGCATTTT	CASTQGPGRTFYQPQHF
15	TRBV20-1	.	TRBJ2-1	few	TGCAGTGCTAGAGATCCCAGGGAGAATACCAATGAGCAGTTCTTC	CSARDPRENTNEQFF
13	TRBV7-2	.	TRBJ1-1	.	TGTGCCAGCAGCTTAGAACAGGCCCTGAGGGCTTTCTTT	CASSLEQALRAFF
15	TRBV6-2/TRBV6-3	TRBD2	TRBJ2-1	few	TGTGCCAGCAGTTTTAGGACTAGCTCGCTGGATGAGCAGTTCTTC	CASSFRTSSLDEQFF
11	TRBV7-2	.	TRBJ1-1	few	TGTGCCAGCAGCCACCACAGGGTGGCTTTCTTT	CASSHHRVAFF
15	TRBV7-2	TRBD2	TRBJ2-3	many	TGTGCCAGCAGCTTGGAAGCGGGGGTAACAGATACGCAGTATTTT	CASSLEAGVTDTQYF
13	TRBV19	.	TRBJ1-5	.	TGTGCCGGTAGTATGGCGAGCAATCAGCCCCAGCATTTT	CAGSMASNQPQHF
12	TRBV7-9	TRBD1	TRBJ2-7	many	TGTGCCAGCAGCTCACAGGGGTATGAGCAGTACTTC	CASSSQGYEQYF
13	TRBV5-4	.	TRBJ2-5	few	TGTGCCAGCAGCCCGCCCGATGGCGAGACCCAGTACTTC	CASSPPDGETQYF
15	TRBV20-1	TRBD1	TRBJ1-1	many	TGCAGTGCTAGAGGGCAGGGGGGAATGAACACTGAAGCTTTCTTT	CSARGQGGMNTEAFF
18	TRBV20-1	.	TRBJ2-7	.	.	CSAFYICSARTSGYEQYF
15	TRBV5-1	.	TRBJ2-7	.	TGCGCCAGCAGCTTGCGACTTTCCGACTCCTACGAGCAGTACTTC	CASSLRLSDSYEQYF
14	TRBV29-1	.	TRBJ2-7	many	TGCAGCGTTGGGGGGGAAGGGACCTCCTACGAGCAGTACTTC	CSVGGEGTSYEQYF
12	TRBV20-1	.	TRBJ2-3	few	TGCAGTGCTAGAGGCGTCACAGATACGCAGTATTTT	CSARGVTDTQYF
16	TRBV7-3	TRBD2	TRBJ2-5	.	TGTGCCAGCAGCTCGTGGACTAGCGGGGGGGAGGAGACCCAGTACTTC	CASSSWTSGGEETQYF
11	TRBV7-2	.	TRBJ2-7	.	TGTGCCAGCAGCTCCGGTCCTGGTAAGGACTTC	CASSSGPGKDF
14	TRBV7-2	.	TRBJ2-7	.	TGTGCCAGCAGCTTATCGGGTAGCGGCTACGAGCAGTACTTC	CASSLSGSGYEQYF
14	TRBV28	TRBD1	TRBJ2-7	few	TGTGCCAGCGTTACCGGGACAGGGGTCTACGAGCAGTACTTC	CASVTGTGVYEQYF
14	TRBV7-9	.	TRBJ2-3	.	TGTGCCAGCATACCCCTTTCGAGCACAGATACGCAGTATTTT	CASIPLSSTDTQYF